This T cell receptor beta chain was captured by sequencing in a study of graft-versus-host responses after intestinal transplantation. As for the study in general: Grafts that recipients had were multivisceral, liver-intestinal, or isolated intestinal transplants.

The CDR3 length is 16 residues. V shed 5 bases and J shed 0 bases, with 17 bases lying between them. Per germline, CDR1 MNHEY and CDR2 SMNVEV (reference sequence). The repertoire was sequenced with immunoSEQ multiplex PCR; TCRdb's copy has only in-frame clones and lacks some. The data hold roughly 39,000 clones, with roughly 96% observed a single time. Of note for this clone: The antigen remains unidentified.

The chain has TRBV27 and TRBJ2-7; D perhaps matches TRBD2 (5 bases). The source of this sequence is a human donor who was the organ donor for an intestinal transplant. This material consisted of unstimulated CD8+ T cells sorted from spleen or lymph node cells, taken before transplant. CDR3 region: CASSTLSGGSSYEQYF. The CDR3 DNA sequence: TGTGCCAGCAGTACATTATCTGGAGGTAGCTCCTACGAGCAGTACTTC.